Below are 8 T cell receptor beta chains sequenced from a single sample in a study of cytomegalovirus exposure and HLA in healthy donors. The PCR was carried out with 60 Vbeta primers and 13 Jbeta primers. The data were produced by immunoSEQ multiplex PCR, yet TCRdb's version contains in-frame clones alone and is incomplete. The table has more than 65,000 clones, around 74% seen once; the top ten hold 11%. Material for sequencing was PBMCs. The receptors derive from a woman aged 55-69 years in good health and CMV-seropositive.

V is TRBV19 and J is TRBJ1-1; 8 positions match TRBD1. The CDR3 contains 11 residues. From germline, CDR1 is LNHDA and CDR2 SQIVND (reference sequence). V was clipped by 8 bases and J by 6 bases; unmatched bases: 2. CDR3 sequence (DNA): TGTGCCAGTTCGACAGGGGCTGAAGCTTTCTTT. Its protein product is CASSTGAEAFF.

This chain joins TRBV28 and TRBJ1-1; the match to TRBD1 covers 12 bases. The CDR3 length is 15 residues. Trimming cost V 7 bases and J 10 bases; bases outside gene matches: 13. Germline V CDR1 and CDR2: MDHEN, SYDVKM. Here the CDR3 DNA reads TGTGCCAGCACCCTCGGGACAGGGGGCGCTTCAATAGCTTTCTTT. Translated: CASTLGTGGASIAFF.

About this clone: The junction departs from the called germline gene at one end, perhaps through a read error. In DNA, the CDR3 is TGTGCTAGCAGCTCCTCAGGGGAGCACACCGGGGAGCTGTTTTTT. This translates into CASSSSGEHTGELFF. V usage is TRBV7-7 and J usage is TRBJ2-2, with D possibly TRBD1 on 6 matching bases. The CDR3 is made up of 15 amino acids. Germline-derived CDR1 and CDR2 are SSHAT and FNYEAQ (reference sequence).

In nucleotides, the CDR3 is TGTGCCAGCAGTGGACAGCTTGAGCAGTACTTC. This codes for CASSGQLEQYF. The chain recombines TRBV2 with TRBJ2-5; tentative D call: TRBD1 (5 bases). Germline values: CDR1 SNHLY, CDR2 FYNNEI. Trimming left V 4 bases short and J 11 bases short, with 11 bases between. CDR3 length: 11 amino acids.

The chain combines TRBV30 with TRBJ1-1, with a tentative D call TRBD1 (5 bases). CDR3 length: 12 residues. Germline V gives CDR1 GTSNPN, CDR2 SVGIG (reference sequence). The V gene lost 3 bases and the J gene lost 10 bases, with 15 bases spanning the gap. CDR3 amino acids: CAWSTGGRRAFF. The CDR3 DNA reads TGTGCCTGGAGCACCGGGGGTCGTAGAGCTTTCTTT.

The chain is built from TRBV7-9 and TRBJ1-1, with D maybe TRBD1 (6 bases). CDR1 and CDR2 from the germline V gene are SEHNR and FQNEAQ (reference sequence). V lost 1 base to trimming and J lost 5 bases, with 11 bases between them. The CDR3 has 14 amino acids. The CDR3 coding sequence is TGTGCCAGCAGCTTAGGCAGGGGCCGGACTGAAGCTTTCTTT. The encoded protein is CASSLGRGRTEAFF.

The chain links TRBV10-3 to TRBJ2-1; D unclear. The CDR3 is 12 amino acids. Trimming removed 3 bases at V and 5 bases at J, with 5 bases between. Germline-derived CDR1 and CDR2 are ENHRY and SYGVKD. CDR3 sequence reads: CAISDSNNEQFF. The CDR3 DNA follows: TGTGCCATCAGTGACAGTAACAATGAGCAGTTCTTC.

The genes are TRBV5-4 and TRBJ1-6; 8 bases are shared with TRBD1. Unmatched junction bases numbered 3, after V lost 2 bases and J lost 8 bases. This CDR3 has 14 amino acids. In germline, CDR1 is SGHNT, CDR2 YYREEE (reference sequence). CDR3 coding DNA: TGTGCCAGCAGCTTAGACAGGGGTGATTCACCCCTCCACTTT. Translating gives CASSLDRGDSPLHF.